This T cell receptor beta chain was captured by sequencing in a study of cytomegalovirus exposure and HLA in healthy donors. J lost 5 bases, V lost 4 bases, and 10 bases had no gene match. CDR1 SGHDT and CDR2 YYEEEE come from the germline V gene. This CDR3 region has 15 residues. Vbeta (60) and Jbeta (13) primers were used in the PCR. The protocol was immunoSEQ multiplex PCR, while the TCRdb copy is restricted to in-frame clones and leaves out a portion. The sample yields about 160,000 clones, more than 70% seen once. Regarding this clone: The antigen is undetermined.

Findings of the study overall: It was about 150 TCR beta chains that were listed as cytomegalovirus-associated. Upon later analysis, HLA-associated TCR beta chains proved more clonally expanded than other, equally common chains. For most subjects, TCR beta sequences were reported to predict HLA-A and HLA-B alleles with accuracy. A later analysis linked a missense DCLRE1C variant to TCR beta V- and J-gene trimming.

Material for sequencing was PBMCs. This receptor was identified in a woman in her forties or fifties in good health and CMV-seropositive. This chain connects TRBV5-6 to TRBJ2-5; 8 bases agree with TRBD1. The CDR3 nucleotides are TGTGCCAGCAGCGCGGGACAGGACAGGTGGGAGACCCAGTACTTC. Protein: CASSAGQDRWETQYF.